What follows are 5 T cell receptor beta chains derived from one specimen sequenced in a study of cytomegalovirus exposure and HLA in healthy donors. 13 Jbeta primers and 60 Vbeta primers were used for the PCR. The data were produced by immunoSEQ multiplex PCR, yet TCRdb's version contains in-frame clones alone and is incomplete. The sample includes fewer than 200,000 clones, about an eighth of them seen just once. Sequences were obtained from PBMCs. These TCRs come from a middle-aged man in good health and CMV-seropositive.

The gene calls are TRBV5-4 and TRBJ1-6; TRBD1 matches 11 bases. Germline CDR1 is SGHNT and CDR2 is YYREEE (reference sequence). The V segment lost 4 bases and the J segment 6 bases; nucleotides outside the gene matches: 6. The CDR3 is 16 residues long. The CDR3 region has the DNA TGTGCCAGCAGCCCCGGACAGGGGGCGGTTAATTCACCCCTCCACTTT. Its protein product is CASSPGQGAVNSPLHF.

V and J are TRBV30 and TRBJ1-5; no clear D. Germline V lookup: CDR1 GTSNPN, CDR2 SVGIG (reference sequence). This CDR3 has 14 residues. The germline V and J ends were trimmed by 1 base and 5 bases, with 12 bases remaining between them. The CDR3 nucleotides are TGTGCCTGGAGTGGAGGAACGGGTGATCAGCCCCAGCATTTT. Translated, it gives CAWSGGTGDQPQHF.

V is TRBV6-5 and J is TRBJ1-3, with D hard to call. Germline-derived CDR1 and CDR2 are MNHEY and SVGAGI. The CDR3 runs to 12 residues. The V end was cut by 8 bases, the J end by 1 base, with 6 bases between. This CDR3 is CASGRSGNTIYF. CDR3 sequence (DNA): TGTGCCAGCGGTCGGTCTGGAAACACCATATATTTT.

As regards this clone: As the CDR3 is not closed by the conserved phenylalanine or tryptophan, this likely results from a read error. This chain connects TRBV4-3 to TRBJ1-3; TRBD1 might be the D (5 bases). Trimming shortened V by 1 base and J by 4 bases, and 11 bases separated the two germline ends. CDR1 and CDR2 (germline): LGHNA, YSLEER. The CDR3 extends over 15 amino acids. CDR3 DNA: TGCGCCAGCAGCCAAGTGTTGCAGGGAGGAAACACCATATATTTG. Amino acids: CASSQVLQGGNTIYL.

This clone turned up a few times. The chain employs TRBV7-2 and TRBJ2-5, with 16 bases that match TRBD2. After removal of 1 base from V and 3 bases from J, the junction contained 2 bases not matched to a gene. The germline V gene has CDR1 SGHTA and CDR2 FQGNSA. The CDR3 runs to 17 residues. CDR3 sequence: CASSLVGTSGGEETQYF. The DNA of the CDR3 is TGTGCCAGCAGCTTAGTTGGGACTAGCGGGGGGGAAGAGACCCAGTACTTC.